These 7 T cell receptor beta chains came from one sample sequenced in a study of lymphopenia after photon versus proton radiotherapy. Sequencing was performed with immunoSEQ multiplex PCR; in TCRdb, only in-frame clones are kept and a portion is missing. The sample carries about 19,000 clones, about nine tenths recorded once. Sequences were derived from peripheral blood, sampled from a patient treated with photon-based radiotherapy. The receptor source for this set is a man between 60 and 70 years old with pancreatic cancer.

The chain carries TRBV2 and TRBJ2-7, with D perhaps being TRBD1 or TRBD2 (5 bases each). The CDR3 totals 14 residues. The V and J ends lost 5 bases and 2 bases respectively, with 13 bases between them. The germline V gene encodes CDR1 SNHLY and CDR2 FYNNEI. The CDR3 region is CASSLWGFTYEQYF. DNA of the CDR3: TGTGCCAGCAGTCTCTGGGGGTTTACCTACGAGCAGTACTTC.

The chain combines TRBV5-1 with TRBJ2-2, with TRBD1 as a possible D gene (6 bases). Germline V lookup: CDR1 SGHRS, CDR2 YFSETQ. There are 16 residues in the CDR3. Trimming cost V 2 bases and J 0 bases, with 11 bases left between them. The CDR3 sequence is CASSFDKGANTGELFF. The CDR3 coding sequence is TGCGCCAGCAGCTTCGATAAGGGGGCGAACACCGGGGAGCTGTTTTTT.

This clone was seen just once. V usage is TRBV5-1 and J usage is TRBJ2-3, with D unclear. Germline CDR1 reads SGHRS; CDR2 reads YFSETQ. The CDR3 loop spans 13 amino acids. V dropped 0 bases and J dropped 0 bases, with 2 bases sitting between them. The CDR3 DNA reads TGCGCCAGCAGCTTGGAAAGCACAGATACGCAGTATTTT. Encoded protein: CASSLESTDTQYF.

In nucleotides, the CDR3 is TGCGCCAGCAGCTTAGACCCAGCAGGCTCCTACAATGAGCAGTTCTTC. This sequence encodes CASSLDPAGSYNEQFF. The chain joins TRBV4-3 to TRBJ2-1; D is unclear. Trimming removed 5 bases from V and 0 bases from J, with 14 bases in between. This CDR3 region has 16 residues. The germline V gene encodes CDR1 LGHNA and CDR2 YSLEER.

V and J are TRBV6-4 and TRBJ1-1; 7 bases map to TRBD1. The length of the CDR3 is 18 residues. V lost 3 bases and J lost 4; bases outside the gene matches: 17. From germline, CDR1 is MRHNA and CDR2 SNTAGT. The CDR3 DNA is TGTGCCAGCAGTGAAAGGGAGCTGGGAGGGGGCAGGAGCACTGAAGCTTTCTTT. This translates into CASSERELGGGRSTEAFF.

V is TRBV6-5 and J is TRBJ2-3; maybe TRBD2 (5 bases). V lost 0 bases, J lost 4 bases, and 8 bases lay in between. The CDR3 runs 14 residues. Germline V gene data show CDR1 as MNHEY and CDR2 as SVGAGI. Here the CDR3 DNA reads TGTGCCAGCAGTTACTCTAGCGTTGCAGATACGCAGTATTTT. Amino acid sequence: CASSYSSVADTQYF.

The V and J genes are TRBV6-5 and TRBJ2-5, with 8 nucleotides matching TRBD1. V was clipped by 5 bases and J by 5 bases; unmatched bases: 4. CDR3 length: 13 amino acids. Germline assignment: CDR1 MNHEY and CDR2 SVGAGI. CDR3 bases: TGTGCCAGCAGTAGACAGGGGCGGGAGACCCAGTACTTC. Translation: CASSRQGRETQYF.